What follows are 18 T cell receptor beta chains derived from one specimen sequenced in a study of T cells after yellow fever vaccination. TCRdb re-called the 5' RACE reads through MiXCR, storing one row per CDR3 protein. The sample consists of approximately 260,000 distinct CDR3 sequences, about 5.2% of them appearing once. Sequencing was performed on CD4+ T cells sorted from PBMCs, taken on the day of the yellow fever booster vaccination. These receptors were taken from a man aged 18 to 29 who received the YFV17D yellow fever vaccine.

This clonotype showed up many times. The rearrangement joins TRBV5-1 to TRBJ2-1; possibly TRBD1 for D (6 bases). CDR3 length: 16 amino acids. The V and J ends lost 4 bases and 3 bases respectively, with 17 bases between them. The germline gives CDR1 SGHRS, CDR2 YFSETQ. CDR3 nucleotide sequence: TGCGCCAGCAGCGCCGGACAGCGTCCTTTCTACAATGAGCAGTTCTTC. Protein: CASSAGQRPFYNEQFF.

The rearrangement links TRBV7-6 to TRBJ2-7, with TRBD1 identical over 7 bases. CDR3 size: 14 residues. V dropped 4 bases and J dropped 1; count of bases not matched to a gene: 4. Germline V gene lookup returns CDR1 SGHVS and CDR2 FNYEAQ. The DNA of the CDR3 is TGTGCCAGCAGCTCCATCAGGGGGTCCTACGAGCAGTACTTC. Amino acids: CASSSIRGSYEQYF.

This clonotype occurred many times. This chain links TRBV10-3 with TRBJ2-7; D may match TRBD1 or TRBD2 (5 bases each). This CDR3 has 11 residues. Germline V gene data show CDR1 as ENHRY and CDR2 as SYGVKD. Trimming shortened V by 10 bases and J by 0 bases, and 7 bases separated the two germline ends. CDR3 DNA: TGTGCCACCGGGACCTCCTACGAGCAGTACTTC. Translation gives CATGTSYEQYF.

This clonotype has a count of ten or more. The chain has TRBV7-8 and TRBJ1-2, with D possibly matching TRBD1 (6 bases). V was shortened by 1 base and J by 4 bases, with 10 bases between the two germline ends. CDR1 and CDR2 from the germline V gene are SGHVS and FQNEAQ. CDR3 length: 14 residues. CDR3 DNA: TGTGCCAGCAGCTTAGGGCAGGGGCTCTATGGCTACACCTTC. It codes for CASSLGQGLYGYTF.

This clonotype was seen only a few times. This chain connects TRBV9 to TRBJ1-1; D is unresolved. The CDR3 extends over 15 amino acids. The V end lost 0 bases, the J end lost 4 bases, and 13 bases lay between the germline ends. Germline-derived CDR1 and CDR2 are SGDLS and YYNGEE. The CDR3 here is CASSVASQRSTEAFF. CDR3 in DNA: TGTGCCAGCAGCGTAGCTTCACAGCGATCCACTGAAGCTTTCTTT.

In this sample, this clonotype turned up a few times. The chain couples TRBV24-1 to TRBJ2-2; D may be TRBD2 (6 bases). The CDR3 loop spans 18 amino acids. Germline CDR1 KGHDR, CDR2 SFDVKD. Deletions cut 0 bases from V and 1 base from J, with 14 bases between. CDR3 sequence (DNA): TGTGCCACCAGTGATTTGTTTGAGGGAGGCGGGAACACCGGGGAGCTGTTTTTT. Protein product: CATSDLFEGGGNTGELFF.

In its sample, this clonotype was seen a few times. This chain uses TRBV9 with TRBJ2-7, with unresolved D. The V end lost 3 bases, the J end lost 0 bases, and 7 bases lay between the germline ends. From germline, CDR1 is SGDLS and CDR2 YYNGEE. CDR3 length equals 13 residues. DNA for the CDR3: TGTGCCAGCAGCGCCTCCAGCTCCTACGAGCAGTACTTC. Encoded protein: CASSASSSYEQYF.

CDR3 protein: CATSDVSRLEGYTF. CDR3 coding DNA: TGTGCCACCAGTGACGTCAGTAGGTTAGAGGGCTACACCTTC. The chain couples TRBV24-1 to TRBJ1-2; no clear D. Trimming removed 4 bases at V and 8 bases at J, with 16 bases between. The CDR3 runs to 14 residues. Germline CDR1 KGHDR, CDR2 SFDVKD.

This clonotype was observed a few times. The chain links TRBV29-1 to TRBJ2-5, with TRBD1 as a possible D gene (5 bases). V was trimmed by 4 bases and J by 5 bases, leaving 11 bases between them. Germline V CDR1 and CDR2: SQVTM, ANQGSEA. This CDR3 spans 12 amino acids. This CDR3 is CSVAAGQETQYF. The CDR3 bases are TGCAGCGTTGCGGCAGGGCAGGAGACCCAGTACTTC.

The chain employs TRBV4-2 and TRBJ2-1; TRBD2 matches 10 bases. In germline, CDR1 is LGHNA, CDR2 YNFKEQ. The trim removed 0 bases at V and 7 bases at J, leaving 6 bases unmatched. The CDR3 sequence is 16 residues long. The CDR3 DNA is TGTGCCAGCAGCCAAGAGAAACTAGCGGGGTCGAATGAGCAGTTCTTC. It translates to CASSQEKLAGSNEQFF.

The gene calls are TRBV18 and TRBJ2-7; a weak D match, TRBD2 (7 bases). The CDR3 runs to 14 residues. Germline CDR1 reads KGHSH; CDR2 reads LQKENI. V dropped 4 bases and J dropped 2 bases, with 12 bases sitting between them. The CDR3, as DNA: TGTGCCAGCTCACTGGAGGGGGGGACCTACGAGCAGTACGTC. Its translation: CASSLEGGTYEQYV.

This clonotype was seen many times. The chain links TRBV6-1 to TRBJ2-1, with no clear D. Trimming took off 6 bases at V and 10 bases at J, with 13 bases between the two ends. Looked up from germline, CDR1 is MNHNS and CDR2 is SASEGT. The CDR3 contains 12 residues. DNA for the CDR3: TGTGCCAGCAGGCACGACCCCAGAGAGCAGTTCTTC. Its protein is CASRHDPREQFF.

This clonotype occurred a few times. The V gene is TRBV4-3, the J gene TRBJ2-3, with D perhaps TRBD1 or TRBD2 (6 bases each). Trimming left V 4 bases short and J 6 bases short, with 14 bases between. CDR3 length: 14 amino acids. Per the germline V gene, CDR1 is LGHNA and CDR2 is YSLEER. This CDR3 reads CASSLSGGGDTQYF. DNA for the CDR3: TGCGCCAGCAGCCTTTCCGGGGGCGGGGATACGCAGTATTTT.

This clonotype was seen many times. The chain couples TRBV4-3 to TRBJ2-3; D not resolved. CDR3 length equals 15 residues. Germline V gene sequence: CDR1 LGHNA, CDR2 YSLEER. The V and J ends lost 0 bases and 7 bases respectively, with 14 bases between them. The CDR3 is CASSQERATINTQYF. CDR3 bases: TGCGCCAGCAGCCAAGAAAGGGCGACCATAAATACGCAGTATTTT.

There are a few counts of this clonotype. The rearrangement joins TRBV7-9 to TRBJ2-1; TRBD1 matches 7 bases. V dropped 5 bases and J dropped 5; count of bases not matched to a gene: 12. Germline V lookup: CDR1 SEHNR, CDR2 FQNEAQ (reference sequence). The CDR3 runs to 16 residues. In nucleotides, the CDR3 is TGTGCCAGCAGCCCTCGACAGGGACGTGCGCACAATGAGCAGTTCTTC. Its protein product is CASSPRQGRAHNEQFF.

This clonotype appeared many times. CDR3 nucleotides: TGCGCCAGCAGCTCTGAGAGGGGGCGAGTCATTGGCTACACCTTC. Translation: CASSSERGRVIGYTF. The V call is TRBV5-1, the J call TRBJ1-2; TRBD1 aligns across 7 bases. CDR1 and CDR2 from the germline V gene are SGHRS and YFSETQ. The CDR3 has 15 residues. V lost 3 bases and J lost 7; bases outside the gene matches: 12.

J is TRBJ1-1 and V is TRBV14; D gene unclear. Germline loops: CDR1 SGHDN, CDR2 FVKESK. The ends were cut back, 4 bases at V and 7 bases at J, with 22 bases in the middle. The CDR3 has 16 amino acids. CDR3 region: CASSPNWGGSIDEAFF. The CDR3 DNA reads TGTGCCAGCAGCCCAAATTGGGGAGGCAGCATAGATGAAGCTTTCTTT. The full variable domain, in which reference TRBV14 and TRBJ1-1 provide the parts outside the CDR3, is EAGVTQFPSHSVIEKGQTVTLRCDPISGHDNLYWYRRVMGKEIKFLLHFVKESKQDESGMPNNRFLAERTGGTYSTLKVQPAELEDSGVYFCASSPNWGGSIDEAFFGQGTRLTVV.

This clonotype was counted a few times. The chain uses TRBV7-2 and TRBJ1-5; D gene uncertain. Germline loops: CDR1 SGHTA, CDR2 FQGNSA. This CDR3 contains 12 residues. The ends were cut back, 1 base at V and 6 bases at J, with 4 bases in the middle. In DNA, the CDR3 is TGTGCCAGCAGCTTAGTAAGTCAGCCCCAGCATTTT. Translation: CASSLVSQPQHF.